Below, one T cell receptor (beta chain) is given with its context. Its cognate antigen is unknown. The data were obtained in a study of T cell responses to AZD1222 COVID-19 vaccine. Study results and limitations: Baseline antibody screening turned up just 6 or 7 seropositive AZD1222 recipients. Researchers took repertoire samples only after the peak T cell response had come.

The table came from immunoSEQ multiplex PCR; TCRdb's copy has only in-frame clones and leaves some out. The sample contains around 100,000 clones, approximately 87% of which appear only once. The junction had 7 bases not matched to a gene; V was cut back by 5 bases and J by 6 bases. The CDR3 totals 14 residues. CDR1 is LGHDT, CDR2 YNNKEL, per germline (reference sequence). The sequencing here drew on peripheral blood, taken on day 0 of AZD1222 vaccination. This chain links TRBV3-1 (or the pseudogene TRBV3-2) with TRBJ1-5, with TRBD1 identical over 7 bases. The origin of this receptor is an adult in good health. The DNA for the CDR3 is TGTGCCAGCAGCTCCGACAGGGTCCCTCAGCCCCAGCATTTT. Residues: CASSSDRVPQPQHF.